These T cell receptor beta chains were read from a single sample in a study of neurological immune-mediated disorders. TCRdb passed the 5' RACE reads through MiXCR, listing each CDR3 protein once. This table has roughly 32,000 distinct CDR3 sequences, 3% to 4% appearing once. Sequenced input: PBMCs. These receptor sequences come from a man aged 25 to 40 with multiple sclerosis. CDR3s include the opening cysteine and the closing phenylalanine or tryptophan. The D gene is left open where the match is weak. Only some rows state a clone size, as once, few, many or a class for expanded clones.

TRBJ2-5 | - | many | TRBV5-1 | CASSLVGETQYF | TGCGCCAGCAGCTTGGTGGGGGAGACCCAGTACTTC
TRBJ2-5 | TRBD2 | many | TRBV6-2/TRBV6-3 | CASSYRLAGLWETQYF | TGTGCCAGCAGTTACAGACTAGCGGGGCTATGGGAGACCCAGTACTTC
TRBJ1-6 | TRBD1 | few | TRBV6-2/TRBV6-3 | CASSYDRVNSPLNF | TGTGCCAGCAGCTACGACAGGGTTAATTCACCCCTCAACTTT
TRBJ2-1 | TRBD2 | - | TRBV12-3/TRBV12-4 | CASSSPGLAGLEQFF | TGTGCCAGCAGTTCGCCGGGACTAGCGGGGTTGGAACAGTTCTTC
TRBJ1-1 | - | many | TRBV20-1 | CSARSGVGNTEAFF | TGCAGTGCTAGATCGGGGGTTGGGAACACTGAAGCTTTCTTT
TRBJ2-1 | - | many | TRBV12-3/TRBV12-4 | CASSPIYNREQFF | TGTGCCAGCAGTCCGATCTATAACAGGGAGCAGTTCTTC
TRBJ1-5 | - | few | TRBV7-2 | CASSLVGGGQPQNF | TGTGCCAGCAGCTTAGTAGGGGGAGGGCAGCCCCAGAATTTT
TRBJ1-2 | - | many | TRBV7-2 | CASSQRYGYTF | TGTGCCAGCAGCCAGCGATATGGCTACACCTTC
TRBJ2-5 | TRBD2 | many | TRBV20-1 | CSAFITFGGAAQETQYF | TGCAGTGCGTTCATTACTTTCGGGGGGGCCGCCCAAGAGACCCAGTACTTC
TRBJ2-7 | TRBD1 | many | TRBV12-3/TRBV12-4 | CASSPGTGVQSYEQYF | TGTGCCAGCAGCCCAGGGACAGGGGTTCAATCCTACGAGCAGTACTTC
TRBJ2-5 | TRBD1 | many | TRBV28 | CASTTDRGGETQYF | TGTGCCAGCACCACGGACAGGGGTGGGGAGACCCAGTACTTC
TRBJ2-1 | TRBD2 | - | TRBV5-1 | CASSQPTASGGTEYNEQFF | TGCGCCAGCAGCCAGCCTACGGCTAGCGGGGGGACAGAATACAATGAGCAGTTCTTC
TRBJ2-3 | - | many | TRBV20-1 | CSASQGDTQYF | TGCAGTGCTTCACAGGGAGATACGCAGTATTTT
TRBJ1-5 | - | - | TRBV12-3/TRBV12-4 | CASSTGPFTNQPQHF | TGTGCCAGCAGTACGGGACCGTTTACGAATCAGCCCCAGCATTTT
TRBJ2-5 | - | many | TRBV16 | CASSQLEGDETQYF | TGTGCCAGCAGCCAATTGGAGGGGGACGAGACCCAGTACTTC
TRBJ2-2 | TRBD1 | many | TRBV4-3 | CASSAGGTGELFF | TGCGCCAGCAGCGCAGGGGGCACCGGGGAGCTGTTTTTT
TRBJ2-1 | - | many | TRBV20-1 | CSAEDSLSYNEQFF | TGCAGTGCTGAGGACAGCCTCTCCTACAATGAGCAGTTCTTC